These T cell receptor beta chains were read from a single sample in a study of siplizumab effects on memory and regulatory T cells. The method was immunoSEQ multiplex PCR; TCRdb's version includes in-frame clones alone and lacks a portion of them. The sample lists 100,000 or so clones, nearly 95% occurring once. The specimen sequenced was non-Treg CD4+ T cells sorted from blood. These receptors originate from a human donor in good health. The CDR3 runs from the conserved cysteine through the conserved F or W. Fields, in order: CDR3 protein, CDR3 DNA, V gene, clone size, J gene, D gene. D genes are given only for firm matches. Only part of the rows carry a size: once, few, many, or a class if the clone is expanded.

CDR3aa: CASSLAPTRSNTGELFF
CDR3nt: TGCGCCAGCAGCTTGGCCCCGACACGCTCGAACACCGGGGAGCTGTTTTTT
v_gene: TRBV5-1
abundance: -
j_gene: TRBJ2-2
d_gene: -

CDR3aa: CASSPVDGYEQYF
CDR3nt: TGTGCCAGCTCACCAGTAGACGGCTACGAGCAGTACTTC
v_gene: TRBV18
abundance: -
j_gene: TRBJ2-7
d_gene: -

CDR3aa: CASSLRVGQGDQPQHF
CDR3nt: TGCGCCAGCAGCTTGCGGGTTGGCCAGGGGGATCAGCCCCAGCATTTT
v_gene: TRBV5-1
abundance: -
j_gene: TRBJ1-5
d_gene: TRBD1

CDR3aa: CASSSSGTGGHEQYF
CDR3nt: TGTGCCAGCAGCTCCTCCGGGACCGGGGGGCACGAGCAGTACTTC
v_gene: TRBV7-3
abundance: -
j_gene: TRBJ2-7
d_gene: -

CDR3aa: CASSLTLARGGNEQFF
CDR3nt: TGTGCCAGCAGCCTCACCTTAGCCCGCGGGGGGAATGAGCAGTTCTTC
v_gene: TRBV4-2
abundance: -
j_gene: TRBJ2-1
d_gene: TRBD2

CDR3aa: CAWSVEGYGYTF
CDR3nt: TGTGCCTGGAGTGTAGAGGGCTATGGCTACACCTTC
v_gene: TRBV30
abundance: -
j_gene: TRBJ1-2
d_gene: -

CDR3aa: CASSGQPRGQLVTDTQYF
CDR3nt: TGTGCCAGCAGTGGACAGCCAAGAGGACAGCTCGTCACAGATACGCAGTATTTT
v_gene: TRBV4-2
abundance: -
j_gene: TRBJ2-3
d_gene: -

CDR3aa: CASSLVGGATGFGYTF
CDR3nt: TGTGCCAGCAGCTTAGTGGGCGGGGCCACAGGATTTGGCTACACCTTC
v_gene: TRBV7-9
abundance: -
j_gene: TRBJ1-2
d_gene: -

CDR3aa: CASSQPTAGQPQHF
CDR3nt: TGCGCCAGCAGCCAACCTACGGCGGGACAGCCCCAGCATTTT
v_gene: TRBV4-1
abundance: -
j_gene: TRBJ1-5
d_gene: -

CDR3aa: CASSFRTGQLTGELFF
CDR3nt: TGCGCCAGCAGCTTTCGGACGGGACAGCTCACCGGGGAGCTGTTTTTT
v_gene: TRBV5-1
abundance: -
j_gene: TRBJ2-2
d_gene: TRBD1

CDR3aa: CASSPSGTGTETQYF
CDR3nt: TGTGCCAGCAGCCCATCCGGGACAGGGACGGAGACCCAGTACTTC
v_gene: TRBV7-2
abundance: -
j_gene: TRBJ2-5
d_gene: TRBD1

CDR3aa: CASSVTGTEAYEQYF
CDR3nt: TGCGCCAGCAGCGTAACCGGGACGGAAGCCTACGAGCAGTACTTC
v_gene: TRBV5-1
abundance: -
j_gene: TRBJ2-7
d_gene: -

CDR3aa: CASSAFDSSSGNTIYF
CDR3nt: TGTGCCAGCTCCGCCTTTGACTCGAGCTCTGGAAACACCATATATTTT
v_gene: TRBV18
abundance: -
j_gene: TRBJ1-3
d_gene: -

CDR3aa: CASSQAWGSASDTQYF
CDR3nt: TGTGCCAGCAGCCAAGCGTGGGGCTCGGCTTCAGATACGCAGTATTTT
v_gene: TRBV4-2
abundance: -
j_gene: TRBJ2-3
d_gene: -

CDR3aa: CASSRGDREGGTQYF
CDR3nt: TGCGCCAGCAGCCGCGGGGACAGGGAAGGAGGTACGCAGTATTTT
v_gene: TRBV5-1
abundance: -
j_gene: TRBJ2-3
d_gene: TRBD1

CDR3aa: CASSLESSGETQYF
CDR3nt: TGTGCCAGCAGCTTAGAATCGTCGGGAGAGACCCAGTACTTC
v_gene: TRBV7-3
abundance: -
j_gene: TRBJ2-5
d_gene: -

CDR3aa: CASSLLRGGTGELFF
CDR3nt: TGTGCCAGCAGCTTGCTCAGGGGAGGGACCGGGGAGCTGTTTTTT
v_gene: TRBV5-5
abundance: -
j_gene: TRBJ2-2
d_gene: -

CDR3aa: CASSQGLYGYGYTF
CDR3nt: TGTGCCAGCAGTCAGGGACTATACGGCTATGGCTACACCTTC
v_gene: TRBV25-1
abundance: -
j_gene: TRBJ1-2
d_gene: -

CDR3aa: CASSSRTGTNTEAFF
CDR3nt: TGTGCCAGCAGCTCTAGAACAGGGACGAACACTGAAGCTTTCTTT
v_gene: TRBV7-9
abundance: -
j_gene: TRBJ1-1
d_gene: -

CDR3aa: CASSLSLNYEQYF
CDR3nt: TGTGCCAGCAGCTTATCCCTCAACTACGAGCAGTACTTC
v_gene: TRBV7-8
abundance: -
j_gene: TRBJ2-7
d_gene: -

CDR3aa: CASSASSGRASEQFF
CDR3nt: TGTGCCAGCAGTGCCTCTAGCGGGAGGGCCAGTGAGCAGTTCTTC
v_gene: TRBV6-4
abundance: -
j_gene: TRBJ2-1
d_gene: TRBD2

CDR3aa: CASSTDRGRSYEQYF
CDR3nt: TGTGCCAGCAGTACCGACAGGGGAAGGTCCTACGAGCAGTACTTC
v_gene: TRBV6-5
abundance: -
j_gene: TRBJ2-7
d_gene: TRBD1

CDR3aa: CASRPTRGGGFGYTF
CDR3nt: TGTGCCAGCCGCCCAACCCGGGGGGGAGGTTTCGGCTACACCTTC
v_gene: TRBV6-5
abundance: -
j_gene: TRBJ1-2
d_gene: -

CDR3aa: CASAEGQLTDTQYF
CDR3nt: TGTGCCAGCGCGGAGGGACAACTCACAGATACGCAGTATTTT
v_gene: TRBV11-1
abundance: -
j_gene: TRBJ2-3
d_gene: -

CDR3aa: CSVEARAPEGPGYTF
CDR3nt: TGCAGCGTTGAAGCCCGGGCCCCGGAGGGCCCTGGCTACACCTTC
v_gene: TRBV29-1
abundance: -
j_gene: TRBJ1-2
d_gene: -

CDR3aa: CASSPLDRGKEPQHF
CDR3nt: TGTGCCAGCAGCCCACTGGACAGGGGTAAGGAGCCCCAGCATTTT
v_gene: TRBV5-5
abundance: -
j_gene: TRBJ1-5
d_gene: TRBD1

CDR3aa: CASSSQGNTGELFF
CDR3nt: TGTGCCAGCAGCTCCCAGGGAAACACCGGGGAGCTGTTTTTT
v_gene: TRBV7-6
abundance: -
j_gene: TRBJ2-2
d_gene: -

CDR3aa: CASSQGQNYGYTF
CDR3nt: TGTGCCAGCAGCCAGGGACAGAACTATGGCTACACCTTC
v_gene: TRBV6-5
abundance: -
j_gene: TRBJ1-2
d_gene: TRBD1

CDR3aa: CAWSVLLGYEQYF
CDR3nt: TGTGCCTGGAGTGTACTATTGGGTTACGAGCAGTACTTC
v_gene: TRBV30
abundance: -
j_gene: TRBJ2-7
d_gene: -

CDR3aa: CASKSSGMNTEAFF
CDR3nt: TGTGCCAGCAAGAGTTCAGGCATGAACACTGAAGCTTTCTTT
v_gene: TRBV6-1
abundance: -
j_gene: TRBJ1-1
d_gene: -

CDR3aa: CASSVPGQGTDTQYF
CDR3nt: TGTGCCAGCAGCGTACCGGGACAGGGTACAGATACGCAGTATTTT
v_gene: TRBV4-2
abundance: -
j_gene: TRBJ2-3
d_gene: TRBD1

CDR3aa: CASSESQTGAFF
CDR3nt: TGCGCCAGCAGTGAGTCGCAGACGGGAGCTTTCTTT
v_gene: TRBV10-1
abundance: few
j_gene: TRBJ1-1
d_gene: -

CDR3aa: CASSGRLAGENNEQFF
CDR3nt: TGTGCCAGCAGCGGTAGACTAGCGGGAGAGAACAATGAGCAGTTCTTC
v_gene: TRBV7-6
abundance: -
j_gene: TRBJ2-1
d_gene: TRBD2

CDR3aa: CASSFQGAVNEQYF
CDR3nt: TGTGCCAGCAGCTTCCAGGGGGCAGTAAACGAGCAGTACTTC
v_gene: TRBV5-5
abundance: -
j_gene: TRBJ2-7
d_gene: TRBD1

CDR3aa: CASSPRTSGNNEQFF
CDR3nt: TGTGCCAGCTCACCGCGGACTAGCGGGAACAATGAGCAGTTCTTC
v_gene: TRBV18
abundance: -
j_gene: TRBJ2-1
d_gene: TRBD2

CDR3aa: CAHVGGVNEQFF
CDR3nt: TGTGCCCACGTGGGGGGGGTCAATGAGCAGTTCTTC
v_gene: TRBV30
abundance: -
j_gene: TRBJ2-1
d_gene: TRBD2

CDR3aa: CASSLPGLVRDGYTF
CDR3nt: TGTGCCAGCAGCTTACCGGGACTCGTGAGGGATGGCTACACCTTC
v_gene: TRBV5-6
abundance: -
j_gene: TRBJ1-2
d_gene: -

CDR3aa: CASSRTGSLGDEQFF
CDR3nt: TGTGCTAGCAGCCGGACGGGCTCACTAGGGGATGAGCAGTTCTTC
v_gene: TRBV7-7
abundance: -
j_gene: TRBJ2-1
d_gene: -

CDR3aa: CATSRDLAGAPNREQFF
CDR3nt: TGTGCCACCAGCAGAGATCTAGCGGGAGCCCCTAACCGGGAGCAGTTCTTC
v_gene: TRBV15
abundance: -
j_gene: TRBJ2-1
d_gene: TRBD2

CDR3aa: CASSGGEGETQYF
CDR3nt: TGTGCCAGCAGTGGGGGGGAAGGGGAGACCCAGTACTTC
v_gene: TRBV6-1
abundance: -
j_gene: TRBJ2-5
d_gene: -

CDR3aa: CASSLRTGNTGELFF
CDR3nt: TGTGCCAGCAGCCTTCGGACAGGGAACACCGGGGAGCTGTTTTTT
v_gene: TRBV4-2
abundance: once
j_gene: TRBJ2-2
d_gene: TRBD1

CDR3aa: CASRVSNQPQHF
CDR3nt: TGTGCCAGCAGGGTTAGCAATCAGCCCCAGCATTTT
v_gene: TRBV6-4
abundance: -
j_gene: TRBJ1-5
d_gene: -

CDR3aa: CASSPRRDQLYEQYF
CDR3nt: TGTGCCAGCTCACCCCGTAGGGACCAACTCTACGAGCAGTACTTC
v_gene: TRBV18
abundance: -
j_gene: TRBJ2-7
d_gene: -

CDR3aa: CASSPKGPSNQPQHF
CDR3nt: TGTGCCAGCTCACCTAAGGGTCCGAGCAATCAGCCCCAGCATTTT
v_gene: TRBV18
abundance: few
j_gene: TRBJ1-5
d_gene: -

CDR3aa: CASSLVTLGRASLEQYF
CDR3nt: TGTGCCAGCAGCTTAGTAACCCTCGGGAGGGCCTCGTTGGAGCAGTACTTC
v_gene: TRBV7-2
abundance: -
j_gene: TRBJ2-7
d_gene: TRBD2

CDR3aa: CASSNRDRGTSGNTIYF
CDR3nt: TGTGCCAGCAGTAACCGGGACAGGGGAACCTCTGGAAACACCATATATTTT
v_gene: TRBV7-9
abundance: once
j_gene: TRBJ1-3
d_gene: TRBD1

CDR3aa: CASSKQGTGQEGLRRGNTIYF
CDR3nt: TGTGCCAGCAGCAAACAGGGTACGGGACAGGAAGGCTTAAGACGTGGAAACACCATATATTTT
v_gene: TRBV21-1
abundance: -
j_gene: TRBJ1-3
d_gene: -

CDR3aa: CASSAVSGANVLTF
CDR3nt: TGCGCCAGCAGCGCGGTCTCTGGGGCCAACGTCCTGACTTTC
v_gene: TRBV5-1
abundance: -
j_gene: TRBJ2-6
d_gene: -

CDR3aa: CASRRTGTISYNEQFF
CDR3nt: TGTGCCAGCAGACGTACCGGGACAATCTCCTACAATGAGCAGTTCTTC
v_gene: TRBV28
abundance: -
j_gene: TRBJ2-1
d_gene: -